This TCR beta chain derives from a study of OX40 agonist ivuxolimab in advanced cancers. General observations from the study: CD8+ T cells were the subset that, on average, had more expanded clones than CD4+. The investigators did not determine what antigen specificity the expanded peripheral T cells had.

For this clone: Its cognate antigen is unknown.

Germline V gene sequence: CDR1 MDHEN, CDR2 SYDVKM. Trimming shortened V by 3 bases and J by 0 bases, and 15 bases separated the two germline ends. The CDR3 consists of 17 residues. The data were produced by immunoSEQ multiplex PCR, yet TCRdb's version contains in-frame clones alone and is incomplete. The data show roughly 60,000 clones, 85% seen once. This rearrangement joins TRBV28 to TRBJ1-5; maybe TRBD1 (5 bases). The sample was CD4+ or CD8+ T cells sorted from blood, taken in a trial of the OX40 agonist ivuxolimab. The sequence came from an adult with an advanced solid tumor such as melanoma, head and neck, liver or kidney cancer. The CDR3: CASSFLDSSYSNQPQHF. The CDR3 nucleotides are TGTGCCAGCAGTTTCCTTGACAGCTCCTATAGCAATCAGCCCCAGCATTTT.